A few counts support the clone carrying this T cell receptor beta chain. Antigen unknown. Together with a sample-barcoded 5' primer, a J-beta primer mix was included in a second PCR lasting about 7 to 12 cycles. In TCRdb, the 5' RACE reads were re-called with MiXCR into one record per CDR3 protein. The top ten clones hold around 14% of a sample with 850,000 to 1,100,000 distinct CDR3 sequences, around two fifths of them seen once. The data originate from a study of blood T cells in healthy people across ages. Regarding the study as a whole: Considered underestimates were the diversity estimates obtained from one million T cells. Across the age range, TCR beta diversity per million T cells fell in a roughly linear way.

The sequenced sample was blood. The source is a man between 18 and 29 years old in good health.

The CDR3 DNA sequence: TGTGCCAGCACCAGGTCAACCGGGACAGGGTTGTACGAGCAGTACTTC. This encodes CASTRSTGTGLYEQYF. The V and J genes are TRBV6-5 and TRBJ2-7, with 9 bases matching TRBD1. The germline CDR1 and CDR2 sequences are MNHEY and SVGAGI. The CDR3 is 16 amino acids. Trimming took 7 bases from V and 4 from J; bases not matched to a gene: 14.